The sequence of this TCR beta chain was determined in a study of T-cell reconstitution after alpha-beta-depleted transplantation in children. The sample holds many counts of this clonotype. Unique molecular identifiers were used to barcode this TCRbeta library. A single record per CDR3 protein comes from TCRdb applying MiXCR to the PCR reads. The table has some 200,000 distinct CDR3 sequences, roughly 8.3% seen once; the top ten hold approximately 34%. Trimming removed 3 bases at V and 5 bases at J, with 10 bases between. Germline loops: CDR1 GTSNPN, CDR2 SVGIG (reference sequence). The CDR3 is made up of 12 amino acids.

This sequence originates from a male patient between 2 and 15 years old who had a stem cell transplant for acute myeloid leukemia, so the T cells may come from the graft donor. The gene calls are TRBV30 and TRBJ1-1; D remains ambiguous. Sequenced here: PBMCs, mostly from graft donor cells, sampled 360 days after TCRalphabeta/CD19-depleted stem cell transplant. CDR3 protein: CAWRPGGTEAFF. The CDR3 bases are TGTGCCTGGAGGCCAGGCGGGACTGAAGCTTTCTTT.